Listed here are 10 T cell receptor beta chains from one sample, sequenced in a study of blood T cell repertoires in COVID-19 (dated by TCRdb to 2020 to 2021). Libraries were constructed by the immunoSEQ multiplex PCR assay. The table comes from immuneACCESS by way of TCRdb, which keeps in-frame sequences with V and J called. Part of the clones is missing from these tables; in studies checked, under half for an unresolved V gene and the rest for unknown reasons. Within this sample are some 130,000 clones, with approximately 83% of them counted one time only. The leading ten clones occupy about 18% of the sample. Source material: peripheral blood. The receptors originated from a woman aged 45 to 65 who had recovered from COVID-19.

The chain combines TRBV20-1 with TRBJ2-1, with D tentatively TRBD1 (7 bases). V shed 3 bases and J shed 4 bases, with 19 bases lying between them. The CDR3 totals 16 residues. From germline, CDR1 is DFQATT and CDR2 SNEGSKA (reference sequence). In DNA, the CDR3 is TGCAGTGCTAGTCAGGGGGGTAGCGGTCTTTACAATGAGCAGTTCTTC. Amino acid sequence: CSASQGGSGLYNEQFF.

This clone has only one observation. The chain couples TRBV11-3 to TRBJ2-1; 8 bases fit TRBD2. The CDR3 length is 15 residues. CDR1 and CDR2 from the germline V gene are SGHNT and YENEEA. J lost 4 bases, V lost 5 bases, and 7 bases had no gene match. The chain's CDR3 is CASSLTSGRYNEQFF. The CDR3 nucleotides read TGTGCCAGCAGCCTTACTAGCGGACGGTACAATGAGCAGTTCTTC.

The chain has TRBV25-1 and TRBJ1-2; D ambiguous. The CDR3 has 17 amino acids. Germline CDR1 reads MGHDK; CDR2 reads SYGVNS. V was cut by 6 bases and J by 0 bases, with 20 bases left in between. The chain's CDR3 is CASSPDLRILPNYGYTF. Written as DNA, the CDR3 is TGTGCCAGCAGCCCCGACTTGAGGATTTTACCTAACTATGGCTACACCTTC.

The chain has TRBV1 and TRBJ2-5; TRBD1 is the table's D call, not checked against the DNA. TRBV1 constitutes a pseudogene. This CDR3 spans 21 amino acids. CDR3 region: CTSSQSPVSGRGVLVLETQYF. As DNA, the CDR3 is TGCACCAGCAGCCAATCCCCGGTAAGTGGCAGGGGTGTGTTGGTGTTGGAGACCCAGTACTTC.

This chain uses TRBV18 with TRBJ1-1; 9 bases map to TRBD1. The CDR3 runs to 16 residues. J was trimmed by 8 bases and V by 3 bases; bases with no gene match: 13. CDR1 is KGHSH and CDR2 is LQKENI in the germline V gene. In nucleotides, the CDR3 is TGTGCCAGCTCACCTCAAGACTCTGGACAGGGGCGAGAAGCTTTCTTT. Its protein product is CASSPQDSGQGREAFF.

The CDR3 DNA reads TGTGCCAGCACACGGACTAGCGGGAGCACCGGGGAGCTGTTTTTT. It encodes CASTRTSGSTGELFF. The chain links TRBV6-5 to TRBJ2-2, with 13 bases that match TRBD2. The CDR3 is 15 residues long. The germline V gene has CDR1 MNHEY and CDR2 SVGAGI. Germline trimming cut 7 bases from V and 4 bases from J; bases unmatched to any gene: 3.

This clone was detected only once. V and J are TRBV3-1 (or the pseudogene TRBV3-2) and TRBJ2-3; the match to TRBD2 covers 7 bases. The CDR3 runs to 18 residues. Trimming removed 1 base from V and 0 bases from J; junction bases left unmatched: 10. In germline, CDR1 is LGHDT, CDR2 YNNKEL (reference sequence). The CDR3 is CASSQAGGTKESTDTQYF. CDR3 DNA: TGTGCCAGCAGCCAAGCAGGAGGGACTAAAGAAAGCACAGATACGCAGTATTTT.

V is TRBV7-2 and J is TRBJ2-3; 7 bases align to TRBD2. The ends lost 5 bases at V and 2 bases at J; junction bases unmatched: 1. From germline, CDR1 is SGHTA and CDR2 FQGNSA. The CDR3 has 13 residues. The CDR3 spells CASSRGVTDTQYF. For the CDR3, the DNA is TGTGCCAGCAGCCGGGGGGTCACAGATACGCAGTATTTT.

The chain is built from TRBV18 and TRBJ2-5; possibly TRBD1 for D (6 bases). The CDR3 runs 13 residues. Between the trimmed V and J ends, which lost 6 bases and 2 bases, there was a span of 10 bases. The germline CDR1 and CDR2 sequences are KGHSH and LQKENI. Here the CDR3 DNA reads TGTGCCAGCTCCCCCACAGGGCAAGAGACCCAGTACTTC. This encodes CASSPTGQETQYF.

The V call is TRBV11-3, the J call TRBJ2-7, with 7 bases fitting TRBD1. CDR3 size: 18 residues. With 0 bases clipped from V and 2 bases from J, the junction kept 13 bases outside the gene matches. The germline gives CDR1 SGHNT, CDR2 YENEEA. The CDR3 nucleotides read TGTGCCAGCAGCTTAGAGAATTGGGCGGACAGGTATACCTACGAGCAGTACTTC. This codes for CASSLENWADRYTYEQYF.